The clone carrying this T cell receptor beta chain was seen a handful of times. Its antigen is not known. The data were taken from a study of T cells after yellow fever vaccination. About the research overall: The fractions with low cell numbers were processed using SMART-Seq v4 Ultra Low Input. The study, taken as a whole, reports: Re-detected after boosting: most primary clones, approximately 97% of CD4 and roughly 88% of CD8.

Conversion of TCR transcripts into cDNA relied on 5'RACE template switching, which added a universal primer site and UMIs. TCRdb fed the 5' RACE reads into MiXCR, producing one record per CDR3 protein. This table holds 27,000 or so distinct CDR3 sequences, 4.4% found once. The CDR3 totals 15 residues. J was trimmed by 5 bases and V by 3 bases; bases with no gene match: 5. The sample was CD8+ T cells sorted from PBMCs, taken 5 days after the yellow fever booster vaccination. The chain employs TRBV12-3 or TRBV12-4 and TRBJ2-7; 12 bases are a match to TRBD2. This receptor was identified in a man aged 25-45 years who received the YFV17D yellow fever vaccine. The CDR3 DNA reads TGTGCCAGCAGTTTTATGCTAGCGGGAGGGCACGAGCAGTACTTC. This codes for CASSFMLAGGHEQYF.